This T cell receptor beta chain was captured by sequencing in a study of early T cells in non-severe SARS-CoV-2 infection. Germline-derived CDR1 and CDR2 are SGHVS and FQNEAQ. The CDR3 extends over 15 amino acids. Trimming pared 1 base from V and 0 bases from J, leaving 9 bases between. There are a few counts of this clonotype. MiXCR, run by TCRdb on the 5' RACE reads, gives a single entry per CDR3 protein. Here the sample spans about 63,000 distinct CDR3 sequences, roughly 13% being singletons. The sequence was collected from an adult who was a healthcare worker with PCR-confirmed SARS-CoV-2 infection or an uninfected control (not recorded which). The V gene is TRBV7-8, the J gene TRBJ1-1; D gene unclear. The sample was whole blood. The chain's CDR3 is CASSLVGRMNTEAFF. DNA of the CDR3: TGTGCCAGCAGCTTAGTTGGACGGATGAACACTGAAGCTTTCTTT.